This is a list of T cell receptor beta chains from one sample in a study of T-cell reconstitution after alpha-beta-depleted transplantation in children. From the PCR reads, TCRdb called clonotypes with MiXCR, one entry per CDR3 protein. Of hundreds of thousands of distinct CDR3 sequences listed, about an eighth are singletons. The sample here was PBMCs, mostly from graft donor cells, taken 360 days after TCRalphabeta/CD19-depleted stem cell transplant. The receptors were sampled from a male patient aged 10 to 17 who had a stem cell transplant for acute myeloid leukemia, so the T cells may come from the graft donor. Both conserved end residues are part of each CDR3. The D gene is left open where the match is weak. Only some rows state a clone size, as once, few, many or a class for expanded clones.

j_call	clone_size	d_call	v_call	cdr3_aa
TRBJ2-5	NA	NA	TRBV27	CASSLIPPFQETQYF
TRBJ2-5	many	NA	TRBV20-1	CSASRDALAQYF
TRBJ2-1	NA	NA	TRBV7-2	CASSLAPGSYYNEQFF
TRBJ2-5	NA	TRBD2	TRBV29-1	CSVGFRLAELQETQYF
TRBJ2-3	NA	TRBD1	TRBV6-1	CATEPTGASTDTQYF
TRBJ1-5	NA	TRBD1	TRBV12-3/TRBV12-4	CASSLTWTGINQPQHF
TRBJ2-1	NA	TRBD2	TRBV11-2	CASSFGLADYNEQFF
TRBJ2-3	NA	NA	TRBV5-6	CASSLWARGGTDTQYF
TRBJ2-1	many	NA	TRBV12-3/TRBV12-4	CASSLGQNNEQFF
TRBJ2-1	few	NA	TRBV20-1	CSAPLAGRALNEQFF
TRBJ2-3	few	TRBD2	TRBV11-2	CASSLDTSGSRPDTQYF
TRBJ2-7	NA	TRBD2	TRBV20-1	CSAKGLAKLYEQYF
TRBJ2-7	NA	TRBD1	TRBV6-5	CASSSNGQGYEQYF
TRBJ1-4	NA	TRBD1	TRBV7-2	CASSPWTGNEKLFF
TRBJ2-3	NA	NA	TRBV7-9	CASSYPTGTSTDTQYF
TRBJ2-1	many	TRBD1	TRBV24-1	CATSDLQDRAHEQFF
TRBJ2-1	NA	TRBD2	TRBV20-1	CSALGLAHNEQFF
TRBJ2-7	NA	NA	TRBV5-6	CASSRQFYEQYF
TRBJ2-7	NA	TRBD2	TRBV6-1	CASRTLIGLAGVIGHEQYF
TRBJ2-5	many	TRBD2	TRBV9	CASSVGLAGVEETQYF
TRBJ2-2	NA	NA	TRBV24-1	CATSDHARTTGELFF
TRBJ2-1	few	TRBD2	TRBV7-3	CASSTRTSGIYNEQFF
TRBJ2-1	NA	TRBD2	TRBV19	CASSIDGERGNNEQFF
TRBJ2-5	few	TRBD2	TRBV28	CASSWTSGRAWETQYF
TRBJ2-5	NA	TRBD2	TRBV6-2/TRBV6-3	CASIIAGDEETQYF
TRBJ2-2	NA	NA	TRBV7-9	CASSLGPRELFF
TRBJ2-3	few	NA	TRBV6-5	CASRPRLVLFTDTQYF
TRBJ2-5	few	NA	TRBV29-1	CSVEEFPPGRAQETQYF
TRBJ2-5	many	NA	TRBV10-3	CAISDPVDGGETQYF
TRBJ2-7	NA	NA	TRBV2	CASSSSDGTPTDEQYF
TRBJ2-2	many	NA	TRBV5-1	CASSLVQGTGELFF
TRBJ2-7	NA	TRBD1	TRBV28	CASDSGGHSSYEQYF
TRBJ2-1	many	TRBD1	TRBV5-4	CASSLDRGDEQFF
TRBJ1-3	NA	NA	TRBV20-1	CSALGEAGNTIYF
TRBJ2-1	few	TRBD2	TRBV28	CASSPLAGEFGEQFF
TRBJ2-1	few	NA	TRBV27	CASSQIALPLYNEQFF
TRBJ2-1	NA	NA	TRBV21-1	CASSKGDRGRNEQFF
TRBJ2-2	many	NA	TRBV28	CASRLTGTGELFF
TRBJ2-1	NA	TRBD2	TRBV24-1	CATSLAGGATIYNEQFF
TRBJ2-1	NA	TRBD2	TRBV9	CASSATTRSGLAGRLRNYNEQFF
TRBJ2-3	NA	NA	TRBV7-6	CASSLTGAGTDTQYF
TRBJ2-4	few	NA	TRBV7-2	CASSLGVIEGAKNIQYF
TRBJ2-1	NA	TRBD2	TRBV15	CATRGGREGSYNEQFF
TRBJ2-1	few	TRBD2	TRBV20-1	CSARDLKKTSLYEQFF
TRBJ2-1	NA	NA	TRBV29-1	CSVVPPGPYNEQFF
TRBJ2-1	once	TRBD2	TRBV2	CASSAASSGWYNEQFF
TRBJ1-5	NA	NA	TRBV7-9	CASKVGNQPQHF
TRBJ1-6	few	NA	TRBV6-2/TRBV6-3	CASSYMTGYNSPLHF
TRBJ1-2	few	NA	TRBV28	CASSLTSGNYGYTF
TRBJ1-1	NA	NA	TRBV12-3/TRBV12-4	CASSLGGKAFF
TRBJ2-5	few	NA	TRBV5-6	CASSLGRERETQYF
TRBJ2-2	NA	TRBD1	TRBV5-1	CASSLTGVVGELFF
TRBJ2-3	NA	NA	TRBV24-1	CATSDFGGFTDTQYF
TRBJ2-1	few	NA	TRBV12-3/TRBV12-4	CASSFRNLASNEQFF
TRBJ2-1	NA	TRBD2	TRBV5-1	CASSQILAAANEQFF
TRBJ2-7	few	NA	TRBV20-1	CSARVEGSPSYEQYF
TRBJ2-3	NA	TRBD2	TRBV6-5	CASSYGAGGALTDTQYF
TRBJ2-7	few	NA	TRBV7-9	CASSLWPAEISYEQYF
TRBJ2-7	many	NA	TRBV7-8	CASSFGLETYEQYF